The present entry profiles one T cell receptor (beta chain) with its context. Antigen unknown. Time point meaning: week 35, safety follow-up. Vaccine doses each comprised 300 ug of mutant IDH1 20-mer peptide, with topical imiquimod. Donors harbored newly found WHO grade 3 or 4 IDH1-mutant, ATRX-lost astrocytomas. The data were produced by immunoSEQ multiplex PCR, yet TCRdb's version contains in-frame clones alone and is incomplete. In the table there are about 68,000 clones, less than 90% of which are singletons. The data derive from a study of a mutant IDH1 vaccine in newly diagnosed glioma. Across the study: Earlier therapy was either radiotherapy, temozolomide, or both, and most got both.

Trimming cost V 5 bases and J 2 bases, with 14 bases left between them. The germline CDR1 and CDR2 sequences are MNHEY and SVGAGI. This CDR3 is built from 15 residues. Broader study findings: Patients mounted vaccine-induced immune responses in 93.3% of cases.

This chain joins TRBV6-5 and TRBJ2-3; tentative D call: TRBD1 (5 bases). The receptor comes from a man aged 18 to 29 with glioma. This specimen consisted of PBMCs, obtained from a glioma patient whose treatment included an IDH1 peptide vaccine. The CDR3 is CASSLSRAATDTQYF. The CDR3 nucleotides read TGTGCCAGCAGTCTATCCAGGGCTGCCACAGATACGCAGTATTTT.